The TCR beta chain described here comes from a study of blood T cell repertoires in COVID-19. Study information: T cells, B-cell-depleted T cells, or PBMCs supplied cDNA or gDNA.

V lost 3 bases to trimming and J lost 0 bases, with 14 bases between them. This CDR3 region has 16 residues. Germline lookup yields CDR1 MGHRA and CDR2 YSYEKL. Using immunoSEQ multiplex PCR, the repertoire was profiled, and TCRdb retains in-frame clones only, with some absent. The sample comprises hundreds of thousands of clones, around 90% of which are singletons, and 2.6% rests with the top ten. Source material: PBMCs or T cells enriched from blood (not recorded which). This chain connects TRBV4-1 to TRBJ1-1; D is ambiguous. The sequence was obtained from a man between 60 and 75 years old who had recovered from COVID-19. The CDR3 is CASSQTQIVMNTEAFF. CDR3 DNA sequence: TGCGCCAGCAGCCAGACACAGATAGTCATGAACACTGAAGCTTTCTTT.